The T cell receptor beta chain described here comes from a study of T cell responses to AZD1222 COVID-19 vaccine. General study results and limits: With two AZD1222 doses given, Spike-specific TCR breadth and depth both rose.

On this clone: Its target is unknown.

V was trimmed by 1 base and J by 4 bases, leaving 11 bases between them. The CDR3 extends over 14 amino acids. Germline V lookup: CDR1 SGHKS, CDR2 YYEKEE (reference sequence). Measured with immunoSEQ multiplex PCR; TCRdb has only the in-frame clones, and not every one. The table has about 100,000 clones, about 82% seen once; the top ten hold roughly 3%. The receptor was derived from an adult in good health. The chain joins TRBV5-5 to TRBJ1-1, with no clear D. The sequencing used peripheral blood, collected on day 0 of AZD1222 vaccination. DNA of the CDR3: TGTGCCAGCAGCTTGACGAGGGCGAGCACTGAAGCTTTCTTT. Its translation is CASSLTRASTEAFF. Complete variable domain (other parts from reference TRBV5-5 and TRBJ1-1): DAGVTQSPTHLIKTRGQQVTLRCSPISGHKSVSWYQQVLGQGPQFIFQYYEKEERGRGNFPDRFSARQFPNYSSELNVNALLLGDSALYLCASSLTRASTEAFFGQGTRLTVV.